The 28 T cell receptor beta chains listed next were all sequenced from one sample in a study of control samples from healthy donors and cancer patients. Sequencing used immunoSEQ multiplex PCR; TCRdb keeps in-frame clones, though not all of them. The top ten clones hold over 12% of a sample with roughly 95,000 clones, roughly 88% of them seen once. The sequencing sample was made of blood. These receptors originate from a man aged 25 to 40 in good health.

This chain connects TRBV28 to TRBJ1-6, with TRBD1 as a possible D gene (5 bases). Germline V gene lookup returns CDR1 MDHEN and CDR2 SYDVKM. The V end was cut by 4 bases, the J end by 6 bases, with 13 bases between. There are 15 residues in the CDR3. The CDR3 sequence: CASSSWGRGNSPLHF. The CDR3 DNA reads as TGTGCCAGCAGTTCTTGGGGTAGGGGTAATTCACCCCTCCACTTT. The full variable domain, completed using reference TRBV28 and TRBJ1-6, is DVKVTQSSRYLVKRTGEKVFLECVQDMDHENMFWYRQDPGLGLRLIYFSYDVKMKEKGDIPEGYSVSREKKERFSLILESASTNQTSMYLCASSSWGRGNSPLHFGNGTRLTVT.

This chain connects TRBV4-2 to TRBJ2-3; 9 bases are a match to TRBD2. This CDR3 is built from 19 residues. Germline lookup yields CDR1 LGHNA and CDR2 YNFKEQ. V trimming: 0 bases; J trimming: 5 bases; junction bases outside the gene matches: 15. CDR3 coding DNA: TGTGCCAGCAGCCAAGAGATGTGGGTTAGCGGGAGCACACGAGATACGCAGTATTTT. This translates into CASSQEMWVSGSTRDTQYF.

Concerning this clone itself: Different DNA sequences within this sample yield the same CDR3. The chain has TRBV3-1 (or the pseudogene TRBV3-2) and TRBJ2-7, with 7 bases identical to TRBD2. This CDR3 contains 15 residues. V shed 5 bases and J 0 bases; nucleotides not matched to a gene: 7. The germline V gene encodes CDR1 LGHDT and CDR2 YNNKEL (reference sequence). The CDR3 bases are TGTGCCAGCAGCACGAGGCTAGCGGTCTCCTACGAGCAGTACTTC. Translated, it gives CASSTRLAVSYEQYF.

The gene calls are TRBV6-6 and TRBJ2-3; weak D call: TRBD2 (6 bases). The CDR3 runs 17 residues. Trimming removed 5 bases from V and 0 bases from J, with 18 bases in between. Germline CDR1 MNHNY, CDR2 SVGAGI (reference sequence). As DNA, the CDR3 is TGTGCCAGCAGTCGACTAGGGGAGCAGGCTAGCACAGATACGCAGTATTTT. Translation: CASSRLGEQASTDTQYF.

This clone was found many times. The chain is built from TRBV19 and TRBJ1-6; D gene uncertain. This CDR3 is built from 14 residues. Germline V gives CDR1 LNHDA, CDR2 SQIVND (reference sequence). Between the trimmed V and J ends, which lost 3 bases and 7 bases, there was a span of 10 bases. The CDR3 sequence: CASSIRSENSPLHF. CDR3 bases: TGTGCCAGTAGTATCAGGTCGGAGAATTCACCCCTCCACTTT.

This sequence joins TRBV19 and TRBJ2-7; 9 bases fit TRBD1. The germline gives CDR1 LNHDA, CDR2 SQIVND (reference sequence). The CDR3 loop spans 14 amino acids. V was clipped by 5 bases and J by 2 bases; unmatched bases: 4. The CDR3 loop reads CASSPGQGAYEQYF. CDR3 DNA sequence: TGTGCCAGTAGTCCGGGACAGGGAGCCTACGAGCAGTACTTC.

The rearrangement joins TRBV6-1 to TRBJ1-1; D unclear. From germline, CDR1 is MNHNS and CDR2 SASEGT. The CDR3 has 14 residues. V dropped 3 bases and J dropped 2 bases, with 10 bases sitting between them. The CDR3 nucleotides are TGTGCCAGCAGTGAGTCGACGGCCAACACTGAAGCTTTCTTT. This gives the protein CASSESTANTEAFF.

This clone was detected a few times. The rearrangement links TRBV5-1 to TRBJ2-1, with 14 bases that match TRBD2. The germline gives CDR1 SGHRS, CDR2 YFSETQ. Trimming removed 4 bases from V and 9 bases from J; junction bases left unmatched: 15. This CDR3 spans 18 amino acids. CDR3 sequence reads: CASSQNPGLAGVSGEQFF. In nucleotides, the CDR3 is TGCGCCAGCAGCCAGAATCCGGGACTAGCGGGAGTTTCGGGTGAGCAGTTCTTC.

V usage is TRBV10-1 and J usage is TRBJ1-3; D not certain. CDR3 length equals 12 residues. Trimming left V 9 bases short and J 0 bases short, with 6 bases between. CDR1 and CDR2 from the germline V gene are WNHNN and SYGVQD (reference sequence). DNA of the CDR3: TGCGCCAGTGGAAGCTCTGGAAACACCATATATTTT. Its protein product is CASGSSGNTIYF.

The chain links TRBV10-1 to TRBJ2-3, with 7 bases aligning to TRBD1. Germline assignment: CDR1 WNHNN and CDR2 SYGVQD (reference sequence). The CDR3 has 15 amino acids. V was clipped by 6 bases and J by 6 bases; unmatched bases: 12. DNA for the CDR3: TGCGCCAGCAGCAGGGACAGCGCACAAATGGATACGCAGTATTTT. It is translated as CASSRDSAQMDTQYF.

This clone appeared many times. The chain is built from TRBV9 and TRBJ2-7; TRBD1 matches 9 bases. V lost 2 bases, J lost 6 bases, and 9 bases stayed unmatched. The CDR3 runs 15 residues. Germline CDR1 SGDLS, CDR2 YYNGEE. The DNA of the CDR3 is TGTGCCAGCAGCGTTACCTGGGACAGGGAGAGCGAGCAGTACTTC. Amino acid sequence: CASSVTWDRESEQYF.

The gene calls are TRBV7-9 and TRBJ1-6; D is unclear. V was shortened by 1 base and J by 8 bases, with 12 bases between the two germline ends. The CDR3 loop spans 15 amino acids. Germline CDR1 is SEHNR and CDR2 is FQNEAQ (reference sequence). CDR3 nucleotide sequence: TGTGCCAGCAGCTTAGGAGCGGAGAGGTATTCACCCCTCCACTTT. It yields the protein CASSLGAERYSPLHF.

This chain joins TRBV28 and TRBJ1-1, with 7 bases fitting TRBD1. The CDR3 length is 14 residues. J gave up 0 bases and V 10 bases, and 8 bases lay outside the gene matches. Germline lookup yields CDR1 MDHEN and CDR2 SYDVKM. CDR3 sequence (DNA): TGTGCCAATCCAGGGGGTCAGATGAACACTGAAGCTTTCTTT. This sequence encodes CANPGGQMNTEAFF.

This clone was picked up one time. The V and J genes are TRBV4-3 and TRBJ1-1; D gene unclear. V lost 1 base and J 4 bases, leaving 13 bases between the germline ends. Germline CDR1 reads LGHNA; CDR2 reads YSLEER. CDR3 length: 15 residues. Here the CDR3 reads CASSQVLLGSTEAFF. The CDR3 DNA is TGCGCCAGCAGCCAAGTTCTCCTGGGCTCCACTGAAGCTTTCTTT.

J is TRBJ2-5 and V is TRBV7-2; 11 bases line up with TRBD2. This CDR3 has 17 residues. Germline-derived CDR1 and CDR2 are SGHTA and FQGNSA. The ends lost 5 bases at V and 1 base at J; junction bases unmatched: 9. The CDR3 here is CASSTRGTSGSQETQYF. The CDR3, as DNA: TGTGCCAGCAGCACCCGAGGGACTAGCGGAAGCCAAGAGACCCAGTACTTC.

Comments on this clone: The same CDR3 also results from other DNA sequences found in this sample. V is TRBV3-1 (or the pseudogene TRBV3-2) and J is TRBJ2-2; D may be TRBD2 (5 bases). V gave up 1 base and J gave up 3 bases, with 9 bases separating them. Germline V gene lookup returns CDR1 LGHDT and CDR2 YNNKEL (reference sequence). The CDR3 totals 15 residues. The CDR3: CASSQVDYYTGELFF. CDR3 nucleotides: TGTGCCAGCAGCCAAGTAGACTATTACACCGGGGAGCTGTTTTTT.

CDR3 amino acids: CAGGQDLSNQPQHF. CDR3 bases: TGTGCCGGCGGACAGGACCTTAGCAATCAGCCCCAGCATTTT. The chain recombines TRBV6-5 with TRBJ1-5; 7 positions match TRBD1. This CDR3 spans 14 amino acids. Germline trimming cut 11 bases from V and 0 bases from J; bases unmatched to any gene: 7. Germline CDR1 reads MNHEY; CDR2 reads SVGAGI.

The gene calls are TRBV30 and TRBJ2-1; 11 bases fit TRBD1. Trimming took 5 bases from V and 7 from J; bases not matched to a gene: 4. The CDR3 totals 13 residues. Germline V CDR1 and CDR2: GTSNPN, SVGIG (reference sequence). The CDR3 protein is CAWSRDRGNEQFF. In nucleotides, the CDR3 is TGTGCCTGGTCCCGGGACAGGGGGAATGAGCAGTTCTTC.

The chain couples TRBV4-2 to TRBJ2-5; 10 bases line up with TRBD2. J gave up 5 bases and V 0 bases, and 9 bases lay outside the gene matches. The CDR3 totals 17 residues. Per the germline V gene, CDR1 is LGHNA and CDR2 is YNFKEQ. The CDR3 spells CASSQDLASGSGETQYF. The CDR3 region has the DNA TGTGCCAGCAGCCAAGATTTGGCTAGCGGGAGTGGGGAGACCCAGTACTTC.

The rearrangement joins TRBV9 to TRBJ2-7, with 8 bases identical to TRBD1. The CDR3 extends over 14 amino acids. Per the germline V gene, CDR1 is SGDLS and CDR2 is YYNGEE. J was trimmed by 6 bases and V by 3 bases; bases with no gene match: 8. In DNA form, the CDR3 reads TGTGCCAGCAGCGCGGGACAGGATTATACCGAGCAGTACTTC. This encodes CASSAGQDYTEQYF.

This clone was detected once. The genes are TRBV7-3 and TRBJ2-6; D is uncertain. The CDR3 is made up of 15 amino acids. Germline V gene lookup returns CDR1 SGHTA and CDR2 FQGTGA. V shed 0 bases and J shed 0 bases, with 3 bases lying between them. The CDR3 protein is CASSLTGSGANVLTF. CDR3 sequence (DNA): TGTGCCAGCAGCTTAACAGGCTCTGGGGCCAACGTCCTGACTTTC.

The V gene is TRBV7-9, the J gene TRBJ1-4, with 7 positions matching TRBD1. The CDR3 spans 14 residues. The V gene's germline CDR1 is SEHNR and CDR2 FQNEAQ (reference sequence). The V gene end was trimmed by 3 bases and the J gene end by 7 bases; junction bases not matched to a gene: 5. CDR3 region: CASSLGTAVEKLFF. CDR3 bases: TGTGCCAGCAGCTTGGGGACAGCAGTTGAAAAACTGTTTTTT.

This chain joins TRBV11-3 and TRBJ2-2; tentative D call: TRBD2 (6 bases). The CDR3 length is 15 residues. From germline, CDR1 is SGHNT and CDR2 YENEEA. The V and J ends lost 3 bases and 6 bases respectively, with 14 bases between them. The CDR3 region has the DNA TGTGCCAGCAGCTTCGGTCTAGCGATCTCCGGGGAGCTGTTTTTT. It translates to CASSFGLAISGELFF.

In the case of this clone: The sample holds other DNA sequences that translate to the same CDR3. The genes are TRBV30 and TRBJ2-7; 9 bases align to TRBD1. This CDR3 is built from 13 residues. V lost 2 bases to trimming and J lost 6 bases; unmatched junction nucleotides: 5. Germline values: CDR1 GTSNPN, CDR2 SVGIG (reference sequence). The CDR3 DNA reads TGTGCCTGGAGTTGGGACAGGGTGGCCGAGCAGTACTTC. It translates to CAWSWDRVAEQYF.

The chain couples TRBV5-1 to TRBJ1-5; weak D call: TRBD1 (5 bases). Per the germline V gene, CDR1 is SGHRS and CDR2 is YFSETQ. The CDR3 sequence is 13 residues long. V lost 0 bases to trimming and J lost 7 bases, with 8 bases between them. The CDR3 protein is CASSLAGEQPQHF. CDR3 DNA sequence: TGCGCCAGCAGCTTGGCGGGGGAACAGCCCCAGCATTTT.

CDR3 nucleotides: TGTGCCAGCAGTTCGACAGGGTCACCCTACGAGCAGTACTTC. Protein product: CASSSTGSPYEQYF. The chain is built from TRBV6-6 and TRBJ2-7; 7 positions match TRBD1. With 4 bases clipped from V and 2 bases from J, the junction kept 5 bases outside the gene matches. The CDR3 length is 14 residues. Germline CDR1 is MNHNY and CDR2 is SVGAGI (reference sequence).

V usage is TRBV7-3 and J usage is TRBJ2-1; 10 nucleotides match TRBD2. The CDR3 runs 15 residues. V gave up 5 bases and J gave up 2 bases; unmatched junction bases: 3. Germline CDR1 and CDR2: SGHTA and FQGTGA. The CDR3 sequence is CASSPGLAAYNEQFF. The CDR3 nucleotides are TGTGCCAGCAGCCCCGGACTAGCGGCCTACAATGAGCAGTTCTTC.

V gene TRBV11-2 combines with J gene TRBJ1-2; TRBD1 agrees at 7 bases. The CDR3 covers 15 residues. Germline values: CDR1 SGHAT, CDR2 FQNNGV. Trimming removed 1 base from V and 4 bases from J; junction bases left unmatched: 6. DNA for the CDR3: TGTGCCAGCAGCTTAGCCCAGGGGGGGAGCTATGGCTACACCTTC. Its translation is CASSLAQGGSYGYTF.